This T cell receptor (beta chain) was found in a study of monozygotic twins with inflammatory bowel disease (dated by TCRdb to the late 2010s). In terms of the full investigation: A total of roughly 28 monozygotic twin pairs were included in the full study, comprising nine German pairs (four IBD-concordant, five IBD-discordant) and 19 IBD-discordant Danish pairs. The search for disease-associated traits relied mainly on comparing IBD patients with their genetically identical healthy co-twins within discordant pairs. Each individual had, on average, about 151 000 unique TCRalpha sequences and 181 000 unique TCRbeta sequences available for analysis.

Receptor amplification or capture employed 5' RACE. The input for every TCR library was 3500 ng of total RNA. cDNA was synthesized with SMARTScribe reverse transcriptase in eight separate reactions per sample. During cDNA synthesis, template switching was used to introduce unique molecular identifiers that contained a 6-nucleotide sample barcode. Two nested PCRs of approximately 16 and 10 cycles amplified the TCRalpha and TCRbeta cDNA, and bead purification followed each PCR. Before amplification, the cDNA was treated with uracil DNA-glycosylase and purified using the QIAquick PCR purification kit. In the second PCR, Illumina TruSeq-compatible adapters and sample-specific barcodes were added. Library quality and concentration were checked on TapeStation and Qubit, and libraries were pooled at around 5 ng each. The pooled libraries were sequenced with 2 x 100 bp reads and custom sequencing primers on an Illumina HiSeq2500 single-index Rapid Run. In the authors' own workflow: MiGEC version 1.2.6 was used for UMI-based consensus assembly to correct PCR and sequencing errors. MiXCR version 2.1.1 was used for V(D)J alignment, clonotype assembly and CDR3 extraction. To normalise gene usage, clonotype sharing and MAIT/NKT TCR abundance, the analysis used the top 1000, 10 000 and 20 000 clonotypes per sample. After downsampling to 27 000 UMIs, diversity was calculated as the inverse Simpson index using the vegan R package. Statistical testing used paired Mann-Whitney U tests on the discordant twin pairs and applied Benjamini-Hochberg correction for multiple testing. After reprocessing by TCRdb, each CDR3 protein sequence is one entry, and no DNA is given. The V and J calls and clone size are TCRdb's, not the authors'. This sample's table has entries for 400,000 to 500,000 distinct CDR3 sequences. The top ten clones comprise less than 2.5% of the sample.

What the authors observed across the whole study: Repertoire similarity did not differ between concordant and discordant twins, possibly due to limited statistical power. No single strong signal or clonotype linked to IBD turned up in the results, so the idea that one exists was not supported. Differing immunosuppressive treatments among patients may have added background noise and inter-individual variability to the repertoires. Compared with healthy twins, IBD patients shared fewer clonotypes with other individuals, and the difference was most pronounced in patients with signs of disease activity. The analysis was unable to tell different T cell subtypes apart. A decrease in TCRbeta repertoire diversity, as measured by inverse Simpson index, was observed in IBD patients compared with their healthy co-twins.

Note on this clonotype: Its antigen is unknown.

From each donor, a 2.5 ml peripheral blood sample was drawn into PAXgene tubes and stored at -80 degrees C. Without T cell sorting, total RNA was isolated from whole blood using the PAXgene blood miRNA kit on an automated QIAcube. Peripheral blood from monozygotic twin pairs who were concordant or discordant for inflammatory bowel disease underwent deep TCRalpha and TCRbeta repertoire profiling using unique molecular barcoding. Smoking habits were recorded for all twin pairs, and each individual was classified as a current, former or never smoker. The sequence came from a human donor with ulcerative colitis or Crohn's disease, or a healthy co-twin of an affected twin (not recorded which). What was sequenced was blood.

The CDR3 reads as follows: CASRLQPTEGETQYF. This chain is built from TRBV5-5 and TRBJ2-5; absent DNA, TCRdb's TRBD1 call cannot be checked. There are 15 amino acids in the CDR3, from cysteine to phenylalanine inclusive. No DNA is given. CDR1 SGHKS and CDR2 YYEKEE are derived from the germline V gene (reference sequence).